This is a list of T cell receptor beta chains from one sample in a study of blood T cell repertoires in COVID-19. Profiling relied on immunoSEQ multiplex PCR, and the TCRdb table lists in-frame clones only, not all of them. The sample includes 200,000 to 250,000 clones, 83% of them seen just once. The sample taken for sequencing was PBMCs or T cells enriched from blood (not recorded which). These TCRs come from a woman aged 45-59 years who had been exposed to COVID-19. Both conserved end residues are part of each CDR3. A D gene is named only where the DNA matches it firmly. Clone size is given for some rows only: seen once, a few or many times, or a class if the clone is expanded.

d_call | clone_size | j_call | v_call | cdr3_aa | cdr3_nt
- | - | TRBJ2-5 | TRBV5-1 | CASSLASGIYETQYF | TGCGCCAGCAGCTTGGCTTCAGGGATATACGAGACCCAGTACTTC
TRBD1 | - | TRBJ2-2 | TRBV2 | CASSFTGTGRRGGELFF | TGTGCCAGCAGTTTCACCGGGACAGGGAGGAGAGGCGGGGAGCTGTTTTTT
TRBD2 | - | TRBJ2-3 | TRBV10-3 | CAISESRRGALDTQYF | TGTGCCATCAGTGAGTCGCGGCGGGGGGCTTTAGATACGCAGTATTTT
TRBD1 | - | TRBJ2-7 | TRBV6-5 | CASSSPDRVGWEQYF | TGTGCCAGCAGCTCTCCGGACAGGGTGGGTTGGGAGCAGTACTTC
TRBD1 | - | TRBJ1-2 | TRBV4-3 | CASSQGRQGHYGYTF | TGCGCCAGCAGCCAAGGTCGACAGGGACACTATGGCTACACCTTC
TRBD1 | - | TRBJ1-2 | TRBV11-1 | CASSSRGTGYSGYTF | TGTGCCAGCAGCTCCCGCGGGACAGGGTACAGTGGCTACACCTTC
TRBD1 | - | TRBJ2-7 | TRBV11-2 | CASSLGGTGSVSYEQYF | TGTGCCAGCAGCTTAGGCGGGACAGGTTCTGTCTCCTACGAGCAGTACTTC
- | - | TRBJ1-6 | TRBV5-6 | CASSFRARVDNSPLHF | TGTGCCAGCAGCTTCAGGGCCAGGGTGGATAATTCACCCCTCCACTTT
- | - | TRBJ1-2 | TRBV29-1 | CSVERQGYYGYTF | TGCAGCGTTGAAAGGCAGGGATACTATGGCTACACCTTC
- | - | TRBJ1-4 | TRBV18 | CATRRGTNEKLFF | TGTGCCACCCGCAGGGGAACTAATGAAAAACTGTTTTTT
- | - | TRBJ1-2 | TRBV21-1 | CASSKEEPLGAMYYTF | TGTGCCAGCAGCAAAGAGGAGCCCTTGGGAGCTATGTACTACACCTTC
TRBD1 | - | TRBJ2-5 | TRBV12-3/TRBV12-4 | CASSSLGQGTQYF | TGTGCCAGCAGTTCACTGGGACAGGGGACCCAGTACTTC
- | few | TRBJ1-1 | TRBV5-1 | CASSLGTAAGVDSRAFF | TGCGCCAGCAGCTTGGGGACAGCCGCGGGGGTGGATTCTCGAGCTTTCTTT
- | - | TRBJ2-7 | TRBV30 | CAWSVLGYEQYF | TGTGCCTGGAGTGTACTAGGCTACGAGCAGTACTTC
TRBD2 | few | TRBJ2-1 | TRBV9 | CASNPSGGDEQFF | TGTGCCAGCAACCCTAGCGGGGGTGATGAGCAGTTCTTC
TRBD2 | once | TRBJ2-1 | TRBV7-9 | CASSLQTSGANNEQFF | TGTGCCAGCAGCCTCCAAACTAGCGGGGCAAACAATGAGCAGTTCTTC
- | - | TRBJ2-5 | TRBV27 | CASRGGRLETQYF | TGTGCCAGCAGGGGGGGTCGGCTGGAGACCCAGTACTTC
- | - | TRBJ1-3 | TRBV11-2 | CASSLEPGYSGNTIYF | TGTGCCAGCAGCTTAGAGCCGGGATACTCTGGAAACACCATATATTTT
- | few | TRBJ1-2 | TRBV19 | CASSIQFEDYGYTF | TGTGCCAGTAGTATCCAATTCGAGGACTATGGCTACACCTTC
- | few | TRBJ2-1 | TRBV6-2/TRBV6-3 | CASSYSGQEQFF | TGTGCCAGCAGTTACTCAGGACAGGAGCAGTTCTTC
- | - | TRBJ2-1 | TRBV18 | CASSPGLAYNEQFF | TGTGCCAGCTCACCAGGGCTAGCTTACAATGAGCAGTTCTTC
TRBD1 | - | TRBJ2-7 | TRBV19 | CASKPGQGRSEQYF | TGTGCCAGTAAGCCGGGACAGGGGAGAAGCGAGCAGTACTTC
TRBD1 | - | TRBJ1-2 | TRBV4-1 | CASSHPTGEGYGYTF | TGCGCCAGCAGCCATCCGACAGGGGAGGGGTATGGCTACACCTTC
- | - | TRBJ1-3 | TRBV5-4 | CASSPRGGNTIYF | TGTGCCAGCAGCCCCCGGGGTGGAAACACCATATATTTT
- | few | TRBJ1-1 | TRBV6-4 | CASSESGENTEAFF | TGTGCCAGCAGCGAGTCGGGGGAGAACACTGAAGCTTTCTTT
TRBD1 | - | TRBJ1-3 | TRBV28 | CASSQWDRGSGNTIYF | TGTGCCAGCAGTCAATGGGACAGGGGATCTGGAAACACCATATATTTT
- | once | TRBJ1-4 | TRBV7-6 | CASSRSVDEKLFF | TGTGCCAGCAGCCGCTCGGTCGATGAAAAACTGTTTTTT
TRBD1 | - | TRBJ1-1 | TRBV27 | CASSSYRGKNTEAFF | TGTGCCAGCAGTTCCTACAGGGGGAAGAACACTGAAGCTTTCTTT
- | once | TRBJ2-7 | TRBV6-5 | CATAGHYEQYF | TGTGCCACCGCGGGGCACTACGAGCAGTACTTC
- | - | TRBJ1-1 | TRBV3-1/TRBV3-2 | CASSQSSRGWDTEAFF | TGTGCCAGCAGCCAATCATCCCGGGGTTGGGACACTGAAGCTTTCTTT
TRBD1 | - | TRBJ1-3 | TRBV18 | CASSLGQGPVSGNTIYF | TGTGCCAGCTCACTTGGACAGGGCCCAGTCTCTGGAAACACCATATATTTT
TRBD1 | - | TRBJ1-6 | TRBV7-9 | CASSLGSGTANSPLHF | TGTGCCAGCAGCTTAGGTTCAGGGACAGCGAATTCACCCCTCCACTTT
TRBD2 | few | TRBJ2-1 | TRBV11-2 | CASSFSSGGAYNEQFF | TGTGCCAGCAGCTTCTCTAGCGGGGGGGCCTACAATGAGCAGTTCTTC
- | once | TRBJ2-6 | TRBV5-1 | CASTTGGDFSGANVLTF | TGCGCCAGCACCACTGGAGGGGACTTCTCTGGGGCCAACGTCCTGACTTTC
TRBD1 | - | TRBJ1-1 | TRBV27 | CASSPRTGGTYTEAFF | TGTGCCAGCAGTCCCAGGACAGGGGGCACCTACACTGAAGCTTTCTTT
- | - | TRBJ2-3 | TRBV7-2 | CASSSIDRLGTDTQYF | TGTGCCAGCAGCTCCATAGACAGGCTTGGGACAGATACGCAGTATTTT
- | - | TRBJ2-7 | TRBV6-5 | CASSRPGLSYEQYF | TGTGCCAGCAGCCGCCCGGGACTCTCTTACGAGCAGTACTTC
TRBD1 | few | TRBJ1-1 | TRBV5-4 | CASSGIGTGKTEAFF | TGTGCCAGCAGCGGGATCGGGACAGGGAAGACTGAAGCTTTCTTT
TRBD2 | few | TRBJ2-7 | TRBV2 | CASRTRDGREYEQYF | TGTGCCAGCAGGACTCGGGACGGGAGGGAATACGAGCAGTACTTC
TRBD2 | - | TRBJ2-7 | TRBV10-3 | CAISGTSSSEQYF | TGTGCCATCAGTGGGACTAGCTCCAGCGAGCAGTACTTC
- | - | TRBJ2-3 | TRBV2 | CASRGRSSTDTQYF | TGTGCCAGCAGGGGGAGAAGTAGCACAGATACGCAGTATTTT
TRBD2 | - | TRBJ2-7 | TRBV6-1 | CASSEQAGGSYEQYF | TGTGCCAGCAGTGAACAGGCGGGGGGCTCCTACGAGCAGTACTTC
- | - | TRBJ1-1 | TRBV24-1 | CATSLTGHTEAFF | TGTGCCACCAGTTTGACAGGCCACACTGAAGCTTTCTTT
- | - | TRBJ1-1 | TRBV28 | CASSFGRDTEAFF | TGTGCCAGCAGTTTTGGCAGGGACACTGAAGCTTTCTTT
TRBD2 | - | TRBJ2-1 | TRBV7-9 | CASSFGLAGYYNEQFF | TGTGCCAGCAGCTTTGGACTAGCGGGTTATTACAATGAGCAGTTCTTC
- | - | TRBJ1-6 | TRBV19 | CASNRPGGNSPLHF | TGTGCCAGTAACCGACCAGGAGGAAATTCACCCCTCCACTTT
- | - | TRBJ1-1 | TRBV19 | CASSTGHLNTEAFF | TGTGCCAGTAGTACAGGACATCTCAACACTGAAGCTTTCTTT
TRBD2 | - | TRBJ2-1 | TRBV18 | CASSPDLAGAYNEQFF | TGTGCCAGCTCACCAGACCTAGCGGGGGCCTACAATGAGCAGTTCTTC
TRBD1 | once | TRBJ1-1 | TRBV6-2/TRBV6-3 | CASSQGTGTTEAFF | TGTGCCAGCAGTCAGGGGACAGGGACGACTGAAGCTTTCTTT
- | many | TRBJ1-5 | TRBV19 | CASSTDSGVGNNQPQHF | TGTGCCAGTAGTACGGACAGCGGAGTAGGTAACAATCAGCCCCAGCATTTT
- | - | TRBJ1-2 | TRBV19 | CASSISGNYGYTF | TGTGCCAGTAGTATATCGGGGAACTATGGCTACACCTTC
- | - | TRBJ2-2 | TRBV12-3/TRBV12-4 | CAGGTANTGELFF | TGTGCCGGAGGGACGGCGAACACCGGGGAGCTGTTTTTT